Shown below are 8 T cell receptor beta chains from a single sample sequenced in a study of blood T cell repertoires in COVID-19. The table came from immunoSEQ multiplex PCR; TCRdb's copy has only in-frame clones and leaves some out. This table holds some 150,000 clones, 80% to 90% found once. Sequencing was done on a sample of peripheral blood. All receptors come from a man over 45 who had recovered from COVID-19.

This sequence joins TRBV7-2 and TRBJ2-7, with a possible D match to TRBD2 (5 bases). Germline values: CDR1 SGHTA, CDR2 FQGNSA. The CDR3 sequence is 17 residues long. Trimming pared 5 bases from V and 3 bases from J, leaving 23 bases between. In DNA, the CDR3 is TGTGCCAGCAGCCCACGAGGAGGAGGATCCCTCCACTACGAGCAGTACTTC. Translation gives CASSPRGGGSLHYEQYF.

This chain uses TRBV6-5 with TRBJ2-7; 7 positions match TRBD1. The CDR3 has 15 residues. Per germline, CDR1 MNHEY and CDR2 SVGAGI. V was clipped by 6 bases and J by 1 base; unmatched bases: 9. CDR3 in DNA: TGTGCCAGCAGGACTACAGGGGTCACTTCCTACGAGCAGTACTTC. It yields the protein CASRTTGVTSYEQYF.

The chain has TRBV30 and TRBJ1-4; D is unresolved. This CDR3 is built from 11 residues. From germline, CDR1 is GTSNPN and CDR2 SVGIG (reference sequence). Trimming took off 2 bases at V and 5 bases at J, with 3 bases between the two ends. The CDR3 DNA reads TGTGCCTGGAGTCTAAATGAAAAACTGTTTTTT. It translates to CAWSLNEKLFF.

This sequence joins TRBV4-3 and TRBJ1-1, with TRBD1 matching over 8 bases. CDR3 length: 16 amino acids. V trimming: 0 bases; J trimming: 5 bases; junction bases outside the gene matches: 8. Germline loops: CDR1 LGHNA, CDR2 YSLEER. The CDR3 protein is CASSQDGAQGATEAFF. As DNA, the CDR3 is TGCGCCAGCAGCCAAGATGGAGCTCAGGGGGCTACTGAAGCTTTCTTT.

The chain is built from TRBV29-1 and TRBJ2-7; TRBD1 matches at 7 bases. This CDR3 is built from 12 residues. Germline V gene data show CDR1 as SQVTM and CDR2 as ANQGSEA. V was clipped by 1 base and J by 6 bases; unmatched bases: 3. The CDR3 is CSVEGGQLEQYF. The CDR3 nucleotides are TGCAGCGTTGAAGGGGGACAGCTCGAGCAGTACTTC.

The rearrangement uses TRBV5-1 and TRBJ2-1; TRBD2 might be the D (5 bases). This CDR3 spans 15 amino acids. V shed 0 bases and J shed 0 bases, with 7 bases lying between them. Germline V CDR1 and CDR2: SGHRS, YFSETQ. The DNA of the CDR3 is TGCGCCAGCAGCTTGGGAGGGATCTCCTACAATGAGCAGTTCTTC. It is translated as CASSLGGISYNEQFF.

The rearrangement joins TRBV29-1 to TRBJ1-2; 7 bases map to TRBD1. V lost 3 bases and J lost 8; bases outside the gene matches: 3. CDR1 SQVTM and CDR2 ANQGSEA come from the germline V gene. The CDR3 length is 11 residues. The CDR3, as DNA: TGCAGCGTTGAGACAGGGAAAGGCTACACCTTC. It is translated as CSVETGKGYTF.

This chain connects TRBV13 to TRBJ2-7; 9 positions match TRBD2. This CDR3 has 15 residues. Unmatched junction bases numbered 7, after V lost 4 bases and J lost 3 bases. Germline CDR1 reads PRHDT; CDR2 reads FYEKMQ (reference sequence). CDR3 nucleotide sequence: TGTGCCAGCAGCTGGACTAGCGCGGAGTACTACGAGCAGTACTTC. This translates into CASSWTSAEYYEQYF.